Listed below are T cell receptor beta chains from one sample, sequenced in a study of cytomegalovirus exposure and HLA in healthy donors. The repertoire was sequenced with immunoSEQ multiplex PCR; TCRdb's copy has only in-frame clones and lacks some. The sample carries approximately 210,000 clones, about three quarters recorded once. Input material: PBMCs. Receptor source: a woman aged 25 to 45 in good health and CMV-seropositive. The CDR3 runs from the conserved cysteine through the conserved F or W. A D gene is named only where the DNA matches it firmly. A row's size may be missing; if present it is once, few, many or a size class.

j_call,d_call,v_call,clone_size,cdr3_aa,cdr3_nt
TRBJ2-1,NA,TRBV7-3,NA,CASSVTPRTEGEQFF,TGTGCCAGCAGCGTCACCCCTCGGACAGAGGGTGAGCAGTTCTTC
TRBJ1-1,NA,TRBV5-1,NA,CASSLGDGDTEAFF,TGCGCCAGCAGCTTGGGTGACGGAGACACTGAAGCTTTCTTT
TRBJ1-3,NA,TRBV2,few,CASRTGGYTIYF,TGTGCCAGCAGGACAGGTGGATACACCATATATTTT
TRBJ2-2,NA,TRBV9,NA,CASTRRANTGELFF,TGTGCCAGCACCCGTCGAGCGAACACCGGGGAGCTGTTTTTT
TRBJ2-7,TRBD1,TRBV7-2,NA,CASSLGTGVPYEQYF,TGTGCCAGCAGCTTAGGGACAGGGGTGCCCTACGAGCAGTACTTC
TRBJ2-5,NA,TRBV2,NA,CASSDYRLQWETQYF,TGTGCCAGCAGTGATTATAGACTACAATGGGAGACCCAGTACTTC
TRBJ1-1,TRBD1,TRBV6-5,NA,CASSYLAGQGNTEAFF,TGTGCCAGCAGTTATTTGGCAGGACAGGGAAACACTGAAGCTTTCTTT
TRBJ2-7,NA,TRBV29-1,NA,CSVVGGGYEQYF,TGCAGCGTTGTCGGGGGTGGGTACGAGCAGTACTTC
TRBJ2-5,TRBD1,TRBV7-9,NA,CASSLRDSFQETQYF,TGTGCCAGCAGCTTACGGGACAGTTTCCAAGAGACCCAGTACTTC
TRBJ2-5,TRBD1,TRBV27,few,CASTSQGAETQYF,TGTGCCAGCACCTCACAGGGGGCCGAGACCCAGTACTTC
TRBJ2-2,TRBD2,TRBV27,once,CASSLRWASGANTGELFF,TGTGCCAGCAGTTTGAGGTGGGCTAGCGGCGCGAACACCGGGGAGCTGTTTTTT
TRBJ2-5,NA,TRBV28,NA,CASSLPLQRGEKETQYF,TGTGCCAGCAGTTTGCCGCTTCAACGGGGAGAAAAGGAGACCCAGTACTTC
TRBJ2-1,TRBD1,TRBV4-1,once,CASSQAGTGRNEQFF,TGCGCCAGCAGCCAGGCCGGGACAGGGAGAAATGAGCAGTTCTTC
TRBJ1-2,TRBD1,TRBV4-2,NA,CASSQGTGGDGYTF,TGTGCCAGCAGCCAAGGGACAGGGGGTGATGGCTACACCTTC
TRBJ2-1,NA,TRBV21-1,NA,CASSKRCGRAYNEQFF,TGTGCCAGCAGCAAACGATGCGGGAGGGCCTACAATGAGCAGTTCTTC
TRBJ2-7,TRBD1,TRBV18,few,CASSGGQGAKEQYF,TGTGCCAGCTCAGGGGGACAGGGGGCGAAGGAGCAGTACTTC
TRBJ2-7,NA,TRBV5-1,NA,CASSLGGAEQYF,TGCGCCAGCAGCTTGGGAGGAGCCGAGCAGTACTTC
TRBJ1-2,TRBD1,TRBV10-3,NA,CAISGTGTNYGYTF,TGTGCCATCAGTGGGACAGGGACTAACTATGGCTACACCTTC
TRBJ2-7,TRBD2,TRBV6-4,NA,CASSEASGSSYEQYF,TGTGCCAGCAGTGAGGCTAGCGGGAGCTCCTACGAGCAGTACTTC
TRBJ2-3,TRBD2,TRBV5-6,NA,CASSSLGGGTQYF,TGTGCCAGCAGCTCCCTCGGGGGGGGTACGCAGTATTTT
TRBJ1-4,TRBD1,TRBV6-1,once,CASSETVTGDPVATNEKLFF,TGTGCCAGCAGTGAAACCGTCACAGGGGACCCCGTTGCAACTAATGAAAAACTGTTTTTT
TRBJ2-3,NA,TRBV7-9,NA,CAKQGGTDTQYF,TGTGCCAAACAGGGGGGGACAGATACGCAGTATTTT
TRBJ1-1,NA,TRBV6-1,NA,CASSESLTFEAFF,TGTGCCAGCAGTGAAAGTCTAACGTTCGAAGCTTTCTTT
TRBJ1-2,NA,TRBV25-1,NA,CASSVGSGQPYGYTF,TGTGCCAGCAGTGTAGGCTCAGGACAGCCCTATGGCTACACCTTC
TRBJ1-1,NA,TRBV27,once,CASSLSAQDPPELNTEAFF,TGTGCCAGCAGTTTGTCGGCCCAGGATCCCCCTGAACTGAACACTGAAGCTTTCTTT
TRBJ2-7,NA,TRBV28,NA,CASRLTWEYEQYF,TGTGCCAGCAGACTCACCTGGGAGTACGAGCAGTACTTC
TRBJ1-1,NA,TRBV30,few,CAWSPKLVRAFF,TGTGCCTGGAGCCCCAAGTTGGTTCGGGCTTTCTTT
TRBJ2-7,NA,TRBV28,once,CASSLDRGEQYF,TGTGCCAGCAGCCTAGACAGAGGCGAGCAGTACTTC
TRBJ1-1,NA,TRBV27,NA,CASSLSFQNTEAFF,TGTGCCAGCAGTTTATCATTCCAGAACACTGAAGCTTTCTTT
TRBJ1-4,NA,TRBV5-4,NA,CASSPPGVNEKLFF,TGTGCCAGCAGCCCGCCGGGGGTTAATGAAAAACTGTTTTTT
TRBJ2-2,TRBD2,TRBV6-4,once,CASSDSRTSDGTGGLFF,TGTGCCAGCAGTGACTCGAGGACTAGCGATGGCACCGGGGGGCTGTTTTTT
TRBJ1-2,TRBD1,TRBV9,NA,CASSATRGGQGSYGYTF,TGTGCCAGCAGCGCCACTAGGGGGGGACAGGGGTCCTATGGCTACACCTTC
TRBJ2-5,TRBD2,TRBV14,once,CASSQVLAANQETQYF,TGTGCCAGCAGCCAAGTCCTAGCGGCTAACCAAGAGACCCAGTACTTC
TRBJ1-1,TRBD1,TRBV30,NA,CAWSRQGNTEAFF,TGTGCCTGGAGTCGACAGGGGAACACTGAAGCTTTCTTT
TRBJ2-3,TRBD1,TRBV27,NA,CASSFDRGPNTQYF,TGTGCCAGCAGTTTTGACAGGGGACCAAATACGCAGTATTTT
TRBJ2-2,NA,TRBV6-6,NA,CASSLSRSANTGELFF,TGTGCCAGCAGTCTGAGTCGGAGCGCGAACACCGGGGAGCTGTTTTTT
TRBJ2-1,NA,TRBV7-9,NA,CASSFRGNNEQFF,TGTGCCAGCAGCTTTCGGGGTAACAATGAGCAGTTCTTC
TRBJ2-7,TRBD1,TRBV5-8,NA,CASSWTGGFNEQYF,TGTGCCAGCAGCTGGACAGGGGGCTTCAACGAGCAGTACTTC
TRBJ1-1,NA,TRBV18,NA,CASSQLNTEAFF,TGTGCCAGCTCGCAGTTGAACACTGAAGCTTTCTTT
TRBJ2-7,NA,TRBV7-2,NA,CASSPSRRLLSYEQYF,TGTGCCAGCAGCCCGTCTCGGAGACTCCTCTCCTACGAGCAGTACTTC
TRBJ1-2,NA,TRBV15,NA,CATSRETGLKSGGYTF,TGTGCCACCAGCAGAGAAACGGGCTTGAAGAGCGGAGGCTACACCTTC
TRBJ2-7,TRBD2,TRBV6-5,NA,CASSLAGGVYEQYF,TGTGCCAGCAGCTTAGCGGGAGGGGTGTACGAGCAGTACTTC
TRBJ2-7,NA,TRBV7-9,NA,CASSLEQLTYEQYF,TGTGCCAGCAGCTTAGAACAGCTCACCTACGAGCAGTACTTC
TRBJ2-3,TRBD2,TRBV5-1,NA,CASSFQRGDTDTQYF,TGCGCCAGCAGCTTCCAGCGGGGGGACACAGATACGCAGTATTTT
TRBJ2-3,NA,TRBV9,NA,CASSVGALNWADTQYF,TGTGCCAGCAGCGTAGGGGCTCTCAATTGGGCAGATACGCAGTATTTT
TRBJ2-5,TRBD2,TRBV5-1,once,CASSMPSGDETQYF,TGCGCCAGCAGTATGCCTAGCGGGGATGAGACCCAGTACTTC
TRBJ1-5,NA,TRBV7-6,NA,CASSLGGLGNQPQHF,TGTGCCAGCAGCTTGGGGGGGCTAGGGAATCAGCCCCAGCATTTT
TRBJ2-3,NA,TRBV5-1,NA,CASSLTVGADTQYF,TGCGCCAGCAGCTTGACGGTCGGGGCAGATACGCAGTATTTT
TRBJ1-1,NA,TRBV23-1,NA,CASSQSGLAEAFF,TGCGCCAGCAGTCAATCGGGCCTCGCTGAAGCTTTCTTT
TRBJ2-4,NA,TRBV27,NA,CASSSLEIAKNIQYF,TGTGCCAGCAGTTCGCTAGAGATAGCCAAAAACATTCAGTACTTC
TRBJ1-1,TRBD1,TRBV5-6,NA,CASSHKRTGKMNTEAFF,TGTGCCAGCAGCCATAAGAGGACAGGGAAGATGAACACTGAAGCTTTCTTT